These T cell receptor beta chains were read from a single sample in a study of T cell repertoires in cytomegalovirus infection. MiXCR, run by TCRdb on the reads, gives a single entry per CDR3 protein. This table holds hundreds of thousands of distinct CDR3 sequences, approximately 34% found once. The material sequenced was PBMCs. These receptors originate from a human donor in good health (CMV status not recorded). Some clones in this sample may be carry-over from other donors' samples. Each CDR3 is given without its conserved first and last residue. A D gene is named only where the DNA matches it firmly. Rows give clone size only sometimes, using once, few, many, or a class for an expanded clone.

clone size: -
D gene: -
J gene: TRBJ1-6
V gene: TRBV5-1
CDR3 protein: ASRSTEINSPLH

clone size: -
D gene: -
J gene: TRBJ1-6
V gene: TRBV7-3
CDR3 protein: ASSSSSSYNSPLH

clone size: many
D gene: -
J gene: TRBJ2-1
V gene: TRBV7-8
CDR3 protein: ASSPVTGTTRNEQF

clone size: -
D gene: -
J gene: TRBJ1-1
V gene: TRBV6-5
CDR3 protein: TSSYSIQNLNTEAF

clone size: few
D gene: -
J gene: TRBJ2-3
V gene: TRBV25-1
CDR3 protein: ASSDRLDSSTDTQY

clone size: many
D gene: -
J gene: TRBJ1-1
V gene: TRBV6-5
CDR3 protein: ASSYLWNTEAF

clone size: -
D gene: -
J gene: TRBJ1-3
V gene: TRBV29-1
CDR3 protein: SVGNGNTIY

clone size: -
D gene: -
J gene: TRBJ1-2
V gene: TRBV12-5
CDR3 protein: ASGIGDRRGEGYT

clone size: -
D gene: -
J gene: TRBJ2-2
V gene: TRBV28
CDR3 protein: ASRQYNSLSNTGELF

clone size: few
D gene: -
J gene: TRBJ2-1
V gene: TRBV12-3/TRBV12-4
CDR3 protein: ASSPPGRHEQF

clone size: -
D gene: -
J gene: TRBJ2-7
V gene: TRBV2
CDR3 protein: ATSRDTHYEQY

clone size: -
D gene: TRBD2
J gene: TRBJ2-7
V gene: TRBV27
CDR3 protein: ASSLVLAGPYEQY

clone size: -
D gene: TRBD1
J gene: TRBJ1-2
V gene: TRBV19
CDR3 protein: ASMVRTGSRGYT

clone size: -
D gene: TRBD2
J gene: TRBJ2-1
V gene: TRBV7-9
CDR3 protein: ASSSQTSGRSIYNEQF

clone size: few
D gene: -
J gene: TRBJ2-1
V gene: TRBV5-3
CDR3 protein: ASSLTTSSSYNEQF

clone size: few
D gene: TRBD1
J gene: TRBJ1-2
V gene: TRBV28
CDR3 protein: ASSSPGTGGDYGYT

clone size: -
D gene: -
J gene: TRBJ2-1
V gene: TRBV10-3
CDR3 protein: AISEPGPTYNEQF

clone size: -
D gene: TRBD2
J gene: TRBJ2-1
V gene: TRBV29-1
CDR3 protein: SVYAGGLKDEQF

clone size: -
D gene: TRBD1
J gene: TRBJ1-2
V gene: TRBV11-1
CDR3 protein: ASSPPDRGGYGYT

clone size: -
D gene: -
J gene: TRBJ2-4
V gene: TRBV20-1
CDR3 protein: SARSTRENIQY

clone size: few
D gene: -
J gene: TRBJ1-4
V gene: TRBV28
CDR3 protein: ASSLPSGGSEKLF

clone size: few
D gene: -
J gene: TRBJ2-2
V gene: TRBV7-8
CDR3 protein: ASSEGLAGELF

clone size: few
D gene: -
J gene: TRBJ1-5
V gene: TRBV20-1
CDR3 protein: SARGNSNQPQH

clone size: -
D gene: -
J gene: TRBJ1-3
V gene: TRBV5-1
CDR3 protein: ASSTQGSSGNTIY

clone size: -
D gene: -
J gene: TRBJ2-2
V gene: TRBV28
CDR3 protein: ASQRTIGELF

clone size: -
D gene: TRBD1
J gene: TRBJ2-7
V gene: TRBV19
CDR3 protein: ASTPGTGNTYEQY

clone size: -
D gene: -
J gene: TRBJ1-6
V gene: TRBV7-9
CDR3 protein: ASPDPLH

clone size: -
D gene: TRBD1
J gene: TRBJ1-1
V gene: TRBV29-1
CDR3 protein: SGTGTVNTEAF

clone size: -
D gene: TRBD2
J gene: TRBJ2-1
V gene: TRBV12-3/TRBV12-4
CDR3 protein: ASSHSGGAYNEQF

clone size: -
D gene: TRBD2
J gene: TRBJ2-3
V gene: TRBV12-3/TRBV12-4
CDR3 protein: ASRIAGGGTDTQY

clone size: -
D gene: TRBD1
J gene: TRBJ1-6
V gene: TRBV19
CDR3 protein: AIRTTGSRSPLH

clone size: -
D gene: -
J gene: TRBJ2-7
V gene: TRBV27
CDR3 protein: ASGTVNYEQY

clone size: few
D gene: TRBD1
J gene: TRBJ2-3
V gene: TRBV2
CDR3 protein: ASSVEGQSTDTQY